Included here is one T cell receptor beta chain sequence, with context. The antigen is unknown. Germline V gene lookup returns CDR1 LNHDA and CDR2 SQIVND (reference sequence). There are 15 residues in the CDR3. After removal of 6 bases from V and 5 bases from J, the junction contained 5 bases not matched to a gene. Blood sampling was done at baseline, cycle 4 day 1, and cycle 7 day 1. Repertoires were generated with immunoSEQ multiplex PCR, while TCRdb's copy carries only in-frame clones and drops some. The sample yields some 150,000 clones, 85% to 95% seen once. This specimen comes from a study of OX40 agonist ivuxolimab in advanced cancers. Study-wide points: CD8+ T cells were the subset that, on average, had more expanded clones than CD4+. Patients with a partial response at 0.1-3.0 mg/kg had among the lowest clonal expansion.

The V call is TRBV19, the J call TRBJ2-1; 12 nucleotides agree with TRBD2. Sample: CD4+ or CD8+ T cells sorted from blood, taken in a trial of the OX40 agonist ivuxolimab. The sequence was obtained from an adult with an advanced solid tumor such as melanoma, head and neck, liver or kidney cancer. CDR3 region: CASSPRTSGNNEQFF. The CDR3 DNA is TGTGCCAGTAGCCCCCGGACTAGCGGGAACAATGAGCAGTTCTTC. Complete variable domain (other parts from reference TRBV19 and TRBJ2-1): DGGITQSPKYLFRKEGQNVTLSCEQNLNHDAMYWYRQDPGQGLRLIYYSQIVNDFQKGDIAEGYSVSREKKESFPLTVTSAQKNPTAFYLCASSPRTSGNNEQFFGPGTRLTVL.